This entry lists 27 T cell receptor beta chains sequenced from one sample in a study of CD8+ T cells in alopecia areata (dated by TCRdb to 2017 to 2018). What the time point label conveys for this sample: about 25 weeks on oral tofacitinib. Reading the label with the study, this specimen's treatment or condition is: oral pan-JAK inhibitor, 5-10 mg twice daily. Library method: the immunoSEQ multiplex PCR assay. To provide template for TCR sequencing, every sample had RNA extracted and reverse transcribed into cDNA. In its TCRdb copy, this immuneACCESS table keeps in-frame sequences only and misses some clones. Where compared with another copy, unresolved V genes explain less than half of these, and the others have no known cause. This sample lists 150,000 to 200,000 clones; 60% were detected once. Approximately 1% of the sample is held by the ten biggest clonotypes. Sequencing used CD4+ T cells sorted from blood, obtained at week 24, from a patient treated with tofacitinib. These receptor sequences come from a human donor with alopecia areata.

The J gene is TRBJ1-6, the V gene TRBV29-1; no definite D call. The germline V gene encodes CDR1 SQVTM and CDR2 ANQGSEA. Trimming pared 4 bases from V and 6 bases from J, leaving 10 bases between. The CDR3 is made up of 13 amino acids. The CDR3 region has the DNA TGCAGCGTTGCCCAAACAGTTAATTCACCCCTCCACTTT. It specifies CSVAQTVNSPLHF.

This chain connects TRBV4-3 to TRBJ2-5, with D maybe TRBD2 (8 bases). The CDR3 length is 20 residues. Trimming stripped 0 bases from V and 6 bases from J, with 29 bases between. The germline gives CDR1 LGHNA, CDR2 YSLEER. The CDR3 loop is CASSQEPLAGQGGRSKTQYF. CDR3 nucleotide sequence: TGCGCCAGCAGCCAAGAACCCTTAGCGGGGCAGGGGGGCCGGAGTAAGACCCAGTACTTC.

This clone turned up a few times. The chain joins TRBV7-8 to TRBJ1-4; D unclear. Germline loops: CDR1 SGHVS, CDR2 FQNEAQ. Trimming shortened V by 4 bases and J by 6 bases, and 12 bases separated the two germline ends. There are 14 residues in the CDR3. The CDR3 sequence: CASSSKSYDEKLFF. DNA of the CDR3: TGTGCCAGCAGCTCGAAATCTTACGATGAAAAACTGTTTTTT.

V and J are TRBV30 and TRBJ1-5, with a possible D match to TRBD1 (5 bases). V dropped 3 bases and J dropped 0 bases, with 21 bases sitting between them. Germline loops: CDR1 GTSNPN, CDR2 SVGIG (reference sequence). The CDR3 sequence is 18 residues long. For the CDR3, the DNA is TGTGCCTGGAGCTTAGGAGACAGCAATCCTTATAGCAATCAGCCCCAGCATTTT. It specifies CAWSLGDSNPYSNQPQHF.

CDR3 sequence: CASSPRTYGYTF. The CDR3 bases are TGTGCCAGTAGCCCAAGGACCTATGGCTACACCTTC. V and J are TRBV19 and TRBJ1-2; the D is unclear. Trimming removed 6 bases at V and 4 bases at J, with 9 bases between. The CDR3 extends over 12 amino acids. Per germline, CDR1 LNHDA and CDR2 SQIVND (reference sequence).

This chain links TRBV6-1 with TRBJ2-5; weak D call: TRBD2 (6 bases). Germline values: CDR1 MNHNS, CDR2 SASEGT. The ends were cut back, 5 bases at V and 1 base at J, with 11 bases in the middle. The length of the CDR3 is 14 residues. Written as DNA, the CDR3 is TGTGCCAGCAGTCCTTTCGGGGGCCAAGAGACCCAGTACTTC. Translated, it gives CASSPFGGQETQYF.

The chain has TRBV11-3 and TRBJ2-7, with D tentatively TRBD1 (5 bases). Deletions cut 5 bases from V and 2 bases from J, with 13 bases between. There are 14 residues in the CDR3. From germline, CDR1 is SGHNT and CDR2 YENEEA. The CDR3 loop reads CASSRNQGTYEQYF. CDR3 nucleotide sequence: TGTGCCAGCAGCCGAAATCAGGGTACCTACGAGCAGTACTTC.

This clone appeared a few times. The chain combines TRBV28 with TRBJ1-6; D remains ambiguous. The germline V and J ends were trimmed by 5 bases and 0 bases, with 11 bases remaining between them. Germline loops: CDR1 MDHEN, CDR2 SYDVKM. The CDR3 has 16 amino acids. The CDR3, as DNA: TGTGCCAGCAGTCCGACTTCGATCTCCTATAATTCACCCCTCCACTTT. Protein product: CASSPTSISYNSPLHF.

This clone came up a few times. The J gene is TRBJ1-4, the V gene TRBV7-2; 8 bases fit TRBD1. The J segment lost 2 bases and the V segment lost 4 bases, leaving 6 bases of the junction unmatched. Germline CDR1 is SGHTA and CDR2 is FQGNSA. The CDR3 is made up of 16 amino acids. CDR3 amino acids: CASSSGQGTTNEKLFF. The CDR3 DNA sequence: TGTGCCAGCAGCTCTGGACAGGGCACGACTAATGAAAAACTGTTTTTT. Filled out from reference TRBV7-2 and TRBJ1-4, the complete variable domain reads GAGVSQSPSNKVTEKGKDVELRCDPISGHTALYWYRQSLGQGLEFLIYFQGNSAPDKSGLPSDRFSAERTGGSVSTLTIQRTQQEDSAVYLCASSSGQGTTNEKLFFGSGTQLSVL.

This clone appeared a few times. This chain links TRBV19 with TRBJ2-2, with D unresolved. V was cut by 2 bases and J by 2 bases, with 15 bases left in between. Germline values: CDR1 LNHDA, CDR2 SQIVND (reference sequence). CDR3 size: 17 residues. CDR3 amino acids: CASSIILAVLNTGELFF. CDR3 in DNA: TGTGCCAGTAGTATAATTCTTGCCGTCTTAAACACCGGGGAGCTGTTTTTT.

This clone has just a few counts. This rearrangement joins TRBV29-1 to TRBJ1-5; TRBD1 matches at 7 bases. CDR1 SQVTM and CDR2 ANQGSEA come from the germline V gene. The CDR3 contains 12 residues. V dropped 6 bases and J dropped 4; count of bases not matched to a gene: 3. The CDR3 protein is CSVGDRNQPQHF. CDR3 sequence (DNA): TGCAGCGTGGGGGACAGAAATCAGCCCCAGCATTTT.

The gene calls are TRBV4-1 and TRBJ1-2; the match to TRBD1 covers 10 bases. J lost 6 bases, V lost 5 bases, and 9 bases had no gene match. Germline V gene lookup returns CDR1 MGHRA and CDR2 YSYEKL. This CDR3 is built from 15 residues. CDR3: CASSGETDRGDGYTF. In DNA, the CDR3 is TGCGCCAGCAGCGGGGAGACGGACAGGGGGGATGGCTACACCTTC.

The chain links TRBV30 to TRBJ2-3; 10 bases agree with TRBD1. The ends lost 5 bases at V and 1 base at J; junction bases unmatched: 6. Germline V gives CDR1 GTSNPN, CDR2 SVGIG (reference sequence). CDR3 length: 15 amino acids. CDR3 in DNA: TGTGCCTGGGGACAGGGGGACGTGGGCACAGATACGCAGTATTTT. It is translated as CAWGQGDVGTDTQYF.

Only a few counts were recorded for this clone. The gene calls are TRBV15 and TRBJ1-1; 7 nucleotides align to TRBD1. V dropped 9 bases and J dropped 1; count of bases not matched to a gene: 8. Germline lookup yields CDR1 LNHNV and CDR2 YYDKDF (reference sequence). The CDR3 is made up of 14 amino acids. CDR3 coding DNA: TGTGCCACTCAAAGGACAGGAACGAACACTGAAGCTTTCTTT. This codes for CATQRTGTNTEAFF.

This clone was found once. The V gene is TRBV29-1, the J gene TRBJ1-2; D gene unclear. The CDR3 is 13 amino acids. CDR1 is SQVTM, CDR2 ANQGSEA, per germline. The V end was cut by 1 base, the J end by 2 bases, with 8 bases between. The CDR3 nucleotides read TGCAGCGTTGAAGGTGAAGGGAACTATGGCTACACCTTC. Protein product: CSVEGEGNYGYTF.

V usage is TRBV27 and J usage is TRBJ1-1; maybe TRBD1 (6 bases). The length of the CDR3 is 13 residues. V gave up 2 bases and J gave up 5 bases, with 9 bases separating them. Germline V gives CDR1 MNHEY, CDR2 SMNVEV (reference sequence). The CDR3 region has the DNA TGTGCCAGCAGTTTAAAGGGGGGGACTGAAGCTTTCTTT. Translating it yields CASSLKGGTEAFF.

CDR3 region: CASSTGWSGNQPQHF. CDR3 DNA: TGTGCCAGCAGTACAGGGTGGTCGGGCAATCAGCCCCAGCATTTT. The chain combines TRBV6-5 with TRBJ1-5, with D perhaps matching TRBD1 (6 bases). The CDR3 loop spans 15 amino acids. Germline V CDR1 and CDR2: MNHEY, SVGAGI. V dropped 5 bases and J dropped 2 bases, with 13 bases sitting between them.

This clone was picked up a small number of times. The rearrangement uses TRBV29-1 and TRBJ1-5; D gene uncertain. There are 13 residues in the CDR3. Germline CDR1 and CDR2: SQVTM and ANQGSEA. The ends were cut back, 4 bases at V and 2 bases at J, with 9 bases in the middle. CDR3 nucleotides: TGCAGCGTTGGAGGGTCGGGCAATCAGCCCCAGCATTTT. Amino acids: CSVGGSGNQPQHF.

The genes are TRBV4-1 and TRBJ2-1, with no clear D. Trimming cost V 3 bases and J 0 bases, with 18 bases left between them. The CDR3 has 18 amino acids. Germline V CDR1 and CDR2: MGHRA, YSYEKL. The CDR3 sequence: CASSQGFAGQSSYNEQFF. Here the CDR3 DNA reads TGCGCCAGCAGCCAGGGTTTTGCCGGGCAAAGCTCCTACAATGAGCAGTTCTTC.

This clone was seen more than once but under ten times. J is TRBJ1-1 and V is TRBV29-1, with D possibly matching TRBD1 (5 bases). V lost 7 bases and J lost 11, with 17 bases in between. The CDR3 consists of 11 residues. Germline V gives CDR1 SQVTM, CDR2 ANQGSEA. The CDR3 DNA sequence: TGCAGCGCACGGGACGGCAGCACGGCTTTCTTT. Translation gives CSARDGSTAFF.

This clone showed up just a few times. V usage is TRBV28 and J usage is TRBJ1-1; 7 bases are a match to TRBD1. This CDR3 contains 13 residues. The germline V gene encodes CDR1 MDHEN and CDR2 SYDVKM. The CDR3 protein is CATQGGGLYEAFF. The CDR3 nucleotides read TGTGCTACTCAGGGGGGAGGTCTGTATGAAGCTTTCTTT.

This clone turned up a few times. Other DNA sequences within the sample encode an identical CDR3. The CDR3: CAWSVGGGYTF. The CDR3 DNA is TGTGCCTGGAGTGTAGGGGGTGGCTACACCTTC. V usage is TRBV30 and J usage is TRBJ1-2; D may be TRBD1 (6 bases). The CDR3 has 11 residues. V lost 0 bases, J lost 7 bases, and 6 bases lay in between. Germline assignment: CDR1 GTSNPN and CDR2 SVGIG (reference sequence).

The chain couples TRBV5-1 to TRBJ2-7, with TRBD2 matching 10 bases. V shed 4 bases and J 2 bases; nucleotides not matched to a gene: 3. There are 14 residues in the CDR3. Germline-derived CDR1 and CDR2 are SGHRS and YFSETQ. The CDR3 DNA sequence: TGCGCCAGCAGCCCTAGCGGGGGCACCTACGAGCAGTACTTC. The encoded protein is CASSPSGGTYEQYF.

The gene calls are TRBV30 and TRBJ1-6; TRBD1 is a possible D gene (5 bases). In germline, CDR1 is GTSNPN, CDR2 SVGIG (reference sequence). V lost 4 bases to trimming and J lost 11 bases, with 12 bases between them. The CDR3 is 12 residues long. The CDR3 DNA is TGTGCCTGGACCCCTGGAGGGGCACCCCTCCACTTT. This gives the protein CAWTPGGAPLHF.

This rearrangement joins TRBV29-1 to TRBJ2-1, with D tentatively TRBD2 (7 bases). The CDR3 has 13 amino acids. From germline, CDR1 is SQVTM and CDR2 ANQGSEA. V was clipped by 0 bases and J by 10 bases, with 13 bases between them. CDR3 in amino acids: CSVEDQGGAEQFF. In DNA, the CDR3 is TGCAGCGTTGAAGACCAAGGGGGGGCAGAGCAGTTCTTC.

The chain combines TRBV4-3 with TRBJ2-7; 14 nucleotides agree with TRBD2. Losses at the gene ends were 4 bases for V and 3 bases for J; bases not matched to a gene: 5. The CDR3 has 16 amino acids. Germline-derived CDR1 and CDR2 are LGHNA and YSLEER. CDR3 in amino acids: CASSPGTSGSSYEQYF. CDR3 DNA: TGCGCCAGCAGCCCTGGGACTAGCGGGAGCAGCTACGAGCAGTACTTC.

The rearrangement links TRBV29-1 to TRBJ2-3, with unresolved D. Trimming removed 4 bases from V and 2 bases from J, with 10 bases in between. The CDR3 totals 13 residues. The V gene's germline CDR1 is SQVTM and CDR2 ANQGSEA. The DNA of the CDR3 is TGCAGCGTTGCTGGCCGTGTCACAGATACGCAGTATTTT. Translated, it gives CSVAGRVTDTQYF.